This T cell receptor (beta chain) was captured by sequencing in a study of blood T cell repertoires in COVID-19. Measured with immunoSEQ multiplex PCR; TCRdb has only the in-frame clones, and not every one. Among about 230,000 clones listed, 85% to 90% were seen once. Trimming took 5 bases from V and 7 from J; bases not matched to a gene: 15. The CDR3 length is 16 residues. The germline V gene has CDR1 SGHTA and CDR2 FQGNSA. Sequencing used PBMCs or T cells enriched from blood (not recorded which). This rearrangement joins TRBV7-2 to TRBJ1-2; 8 nucleotides match TRBD1. This receptor was obtained from a woman aged 25-40 years with acute COVID-19. The CDR3 DNA follows: TGTGCCAGCAGCCAGGGGGCCGGACACTCCGGCGTTGGCTACACCTTC. It encodes CASSQGAGHSGVGYTF.